The text below deals with one TCR beta chain. This clonotype was recorded many times. It lacks a known antigen. The sample holds no much larger clone one base away, and base qualities are not on file. These data belong to a study of Graves' ophthalmopathy and Graves' hyperthyroidism (dated by TCRdb to 2016 to 2019). Context from the whole study: Stable hyperthyroidism was defined as no progression to ophthalmopathy within 18 months of follow-up. The study used TCR beta repertoire signatures to distinguish Graves' ophthalmopathy from Graves' hyperthyroidism and to predict progression to ophthalmopathy. In total, 120 to 150 blood samples were TCR-sequenced: approximately 42 ophthalmopathy, over 70 hyperthyroidism and about 17 hyperthyroidism-to-ophthalmopathy patients. To explore V-J signatures that separate ophthalmopathy from hyperthyroidism, a discovery set of about 96 patients was enrolled, consisting of about 45 with ophthalmopathy and roughly 60 with stable hyperthyroidism. An independent validation cohort comprised about 20 hyperthyroidism patients and roughly 15 patients who later progressed from hyperthyroidism to ophthalmopathy. In about six hyperthyroidism patients, the T-cell repertoires found in thyroid tissue were compared with those found in blood. Following sample collection, hyperthyroidism patients were given methimazole at a starting dose of 30 mg daily, and ophthalmopathy patients were given high-dose intravenous methylprednisolone. Overall results and qualifications from the work: Most expanded thyroid clonotypes with a frequency above 0.001 also appeared in blood, which suggests that blood repertoires may reflect the immune response in the thyroid. In validation, the model predicted ophthalmopathy progression with nearly 71% sensitivity and 72% to 80% specificity; some 13 predicted patients were CT-confirmed with GO in a median of approximately six months. In cross-validation, the 13-signature model distinguished ophthalmopathy from stable hyperthyroidism with nearly 90% sensitivity and approximately 81% specificity, and in the test set the corresponding values were about 80% and 75%. Sample size was not statistically predetermined, and group allocation was not concealed from the investigators.

Hyperthyroidism patients were newly diagnosed, with disease duration under 2 months, and aged 18 to 65 years. Patients were excluded if they had other autoimmune diseases, uncontrolled infections, pregnancy or lactation. Clinical symptoms, serum thyroxine, TRAb, thyroid ultrasound and orbital computed tomography formed the basis of the diagnosis. Trizol reagent was used to extract the total RNA, and its quality was then checked on an Agilent 2100 Bioanalyzer. For repertoire sequencing, TCR beta CDR3 regions were amplified from RNA transcripts. HTBI primers and the Qiagen OneStep RT-PCR kit were used in a first-round RT-PCR, which was followed by a second-round multiplex PCR, size selection and purification. Libraries were sequenced paired-end with 100 bp reads on an Illumina HiSeq2000. Per the authors' processing: SOAPnuke was used to process the reads, removing any read that contained adapters or uncalled bases, had a mean Phred below 15, or lacked an exact match to the constant primer or identifier. COPE v1.2.5 was used to merge high-quality paired reads. Each unique nucleotide sequence was treated as a clonotype, and MiTCR v1.1 was used to align the clonotypes to the IMGT TRB V, D and J references. The analysis was limited to V-J combinations with a frequency above 0.0001, which together covered 98% to 99.2% of repertoires. For each V-J combination, a TCR clonal expansion and chaos score was defined as F50 clonal expansion divided by the chaos observed in the TCRdist matrix. Welch's t-statistics and random forest were used to reduce the features to approximately 13 V-J combinations, which were then used as input to a naive Bayes classifier. Thyroid-blood repertoire similarity was quantified with the Morisita-Horn index. The public reads were quality trimmed at Q25 with fastp and then assembled into clones with MiXCR by TCRdb, keeping productive beta chains. Records with the same CDR3 protein are collapsed into one entry carrying the most frequent genes and DNA. The V and J calls here are based on TCRdb, not the publication. The sample yields about 1.1 million distinct CDR3 sequences; less than 45% were counted once. The biggest ten clones account for roughly 10% of the sample.

V is shortened by 5 bases, J by 3 bases, and the region joining them spans 13 bases. The CDR3 sequence holds 13 residues, the cysteine and phenylalanine included. Here the CDR3 DNA is all that survives: 39 bases in frame from base 1. Looking up the germline V gene (reference sequence) yields CDR1 DFQATT and CDR2 SNEGSKA. The chain is assembled from TRBV20-1 and TRBJ1-2; no confident D gene assignment can be made. The source material was peripheral blood or thyroid tissue (not recorded which). The sequence came from an adult man with Graves' hyperthyroidism. CDR3 sequence: CSARRTQDYGYTF. The sequenced DNA: TGCAGTGCTCGAAGGACCCAGGACTATGGCTACACCTTC.